This entry lists 4 T cell receptor beta chains sequenced from one sample in a study of shared clonotypes between healthy human individuals. Sequencing used immunoSEQ multiplex PCR; TCRdb keeps in-frame clones, though not all of them. The table lists approximately 1,000,000 clones, 75% to 85% of them singletons. Source material: memory CD4+ T cells from PBMCs. Described subset: CD45RA-negative fraction. The source of these receptors is a man younger than 35 in good health. Some clones in this sample may be carry-over from other donors' samples.

The gene calls are TRBV5-5 and TRBJ1-1; D is unclear. With 6 bases removed from V and 5 bases from J, the gap between germline ends came to 14 bases. The CDR3 contains 13 residues. CDR1 and CDR2 (germline): SGHKS, YYEKEE (reference sequence). As DNA, the CDR3 is TGTGCCAGCATGCGTCTTTGGGTGACTGAAGCTTTCTTT. This codes for CASMRLWVTEAFF. Using reference TRBV5-5 and TRBJ1-1 for the parts outside the CDR3, the full variable domain is DAGVTQSPTHLIKTRGQQVTLRCSPISGHKSVSWYQQVLGQGPQFIFQYYEKEERGRGNFPDRFSARQFPNYSSELNVNALLLGDSALYLCASMRLWVTEAFFGQGTRLTVV.

The rearrangement links TRBV12-2 to TRBJ2-3. TRBV12-2 is labeled a pseudogene. The CDR3 runs 14 residues. The CDR3 DNA follows: TGTGCAAGTCGCCCGACGAGTTGGGGAGATACGCAGTATTTT. Residues: CASRPTSWGDTQYF.

The chain has TRBV28 and TRBJ1-1; TRBD1 aligns across 7 bases. V lost 1 base, J lost 1 base, and 9 bases stayed unmatched. The CDR3 is 17 residues long. The germline CDR1 and CDR2 sequences are MDHEN and SYDVKM. In DNA, the CDR3 is TGTGCCAGCAGTTTATTGGCCACCGGGACAGCGAACACTGAAGCTTTCTTT. This codes for CASSLLATGTANTEAFF.

The chain combines TRBV9 with TRBJ2-5; weak D call: TRBD2 (7 bases). Trimming stripped 1 base from V and 4 bases from J, with 11 bases between. Germline lookup yields CDR1 SGDLS and CDR2 YYNGEE. The CDR3 loop spans 14 amino acids. Written as DNA, the CDR3 is TGTGCCAGCAGCGTATCCGGGGGGCTAGAGACCCAGTACTTC. Protein sequence: CASSVSGGLETQYF.